The clone carrying this TCR beta chain has more than one count but fewer than ten. This sample is part of a study of T cells after yellow fever vaccination. MiXCR, applied by TCRdb to the 5' RACE reads, yields one record per CDR3 protein. This sample has around 350,000 distinct CDR3 sequences; 6.2% occur once, and the top ten carry 15%. The germline gives CDR1 SGHTA, CDR2 FQGTGA. The ends lost 5 bases at V and 7 bases at J; junction bases unmatched: 12. The CDR3 sequence is 15 residues long. Source: PBMCs, taken 5 days after the yellow fever booster vaccination. The clonotype was recovered from a man aged 30 to 45 who received the YFV17D yellow fever vaccine. This chain links TRBV7-3 with TRBJ2-5, with 8 bases identical to TRBD2. CDR3: CASSPTTGGVVTQYF. CDR3 sequence (DNA): TGTGCCAGCAGCCCCACCACGGGGGGGGTCGTGACCCAGTACTTC.